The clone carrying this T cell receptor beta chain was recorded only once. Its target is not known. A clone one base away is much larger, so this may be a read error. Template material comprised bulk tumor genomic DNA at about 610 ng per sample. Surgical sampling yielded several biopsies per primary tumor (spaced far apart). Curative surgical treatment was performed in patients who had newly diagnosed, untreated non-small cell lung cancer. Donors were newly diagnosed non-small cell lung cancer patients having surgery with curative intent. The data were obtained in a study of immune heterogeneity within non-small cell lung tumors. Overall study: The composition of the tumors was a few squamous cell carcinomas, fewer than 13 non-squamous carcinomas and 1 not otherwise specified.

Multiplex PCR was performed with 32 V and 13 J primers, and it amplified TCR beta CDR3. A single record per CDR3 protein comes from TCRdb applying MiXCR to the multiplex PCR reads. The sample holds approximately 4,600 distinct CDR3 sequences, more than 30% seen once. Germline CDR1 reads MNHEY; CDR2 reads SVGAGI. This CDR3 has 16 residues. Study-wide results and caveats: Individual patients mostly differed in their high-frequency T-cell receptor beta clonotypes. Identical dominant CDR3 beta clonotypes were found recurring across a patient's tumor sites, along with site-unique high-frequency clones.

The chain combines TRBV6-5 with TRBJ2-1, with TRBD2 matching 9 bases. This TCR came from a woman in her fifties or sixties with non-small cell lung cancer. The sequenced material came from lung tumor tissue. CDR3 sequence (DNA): TGTGCCAGCAGTTACTCCCGGGTAGCGGGAGCGGGAGAGCAGTTGTTC. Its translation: CASSYSRVAGAGEQLF.